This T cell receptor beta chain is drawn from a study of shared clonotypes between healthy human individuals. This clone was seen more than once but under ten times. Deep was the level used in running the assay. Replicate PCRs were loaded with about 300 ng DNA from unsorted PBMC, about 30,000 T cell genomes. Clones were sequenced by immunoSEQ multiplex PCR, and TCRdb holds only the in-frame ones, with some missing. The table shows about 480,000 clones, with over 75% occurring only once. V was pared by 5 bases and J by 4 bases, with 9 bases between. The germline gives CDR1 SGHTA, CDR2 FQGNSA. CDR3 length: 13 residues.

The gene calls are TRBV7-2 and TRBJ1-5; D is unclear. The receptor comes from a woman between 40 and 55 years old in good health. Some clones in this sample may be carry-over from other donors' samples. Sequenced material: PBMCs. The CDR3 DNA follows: TGTGCCAGCAGCCGAGGAGGTAATCAGCCCCAGCATTTT. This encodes CASSRGGNQPQHF.